These 13 T cell receptor beta chains were all obtained from the same sample, sequenced in a study of cytomegalovirus exposure and HLA in healthy donors. Researchers ran the PCR with 60 Vbeta and 13 Jbeta primers. The repertoire was sequenced with immunoSEQ multiplex PCR; TCRdb's copy has only in-frame clones and lacks some. The table records some 78,000 clones, around 80% of them present only once. Sequencing was done on a sample of PBMCs. These receptor sequences come from a woman between 50 and 59 years old in good health and CMV-seropositive.

The rearrangement links TRBV6-5 to TRBJ1-2; 10 bases align to TRBD1. Germline CDR1 and CDR2: MNHEY and SVGAGI. This CDR3 contains 15 residues. V was pared by 7 bases and J by 8 bases, with 13 bases of the junction left unmatched. The CDR3 region has the DNA TGTGCCAGCACCCCCCGCGGGACAGGGGATCGAGGCTACACCTTC. It translates to CASTPRGTGDRGYTF.

This clone was seen more than once but under ten times. The genes are TRBV15 and TRBJ2-1, with D perhaps matching TRBD1 (6 bases). The germline CDR1 and CDR2 sequences are LNHNV and YYDKDF (reference sequence). CDR3 size: 14 residues. Deletions cut 3 bases from V and 4 bases from J, with 10 bases between. The chain's CDR3 is CATSSRTAYNEQFF. The CDR3, as DNA: TGTGCCACCAGCAGTAGGACAGCTTACAATGAGCAGTTCTTC.

On this clone: A read error may account for a junction end that differs from germline. V and J are TRBV13 and TRBJ1-1, with TRBD1 matching 8 bases. CDR1 and CDR2 (germline): PRHDT, FYEKMQ (reference sequence). The CDR3 totals 14 residues. The CDR3, as DNA: TGTGCCAGCAGCGTAGGTCGGGGACAGGTTTGGGCTTTCTTT. Protein sequence: CASSVGRGQVWAFF. The full variable domain, with the rest looked up from reference TRBV13 and TRBJ1-1, is AAGVIQSPRHLIKEKRETATLKCYPIPRHDTVYWYQQGPGQDPQFLISFYEKMQSDKGSIPDRFSAQQFSDYHSELNMSSLELGDSALYFCASSVGRGQVWAFFGQGTRLTVV.

This sequence joins TRBV19 and TRBJ2-5; 8 bases map to TRBD1. CDR1 is LNHDA and CDR2 is SQIVND in the germline V gene (reference sequence). The CDR3 totals 13 residues. V was clipped by 3 bases and J by 5 bases; unmatched bases: 2. For the CDR3, the DNA is TGTGCCAGTAGTATGGCAGGGGGCGAGACCCAGTACTTC. Its translation is CASSMAGGETQYF.

The rearrangement links TRBV11-2 to TRBJ1-5, with D unclear. The germline V gene encodes CDR1 SGHAT and CDR2 FQNNGV. The CDR3 is made up of 13 amino acids. V dropped 5 bases and J dropped 6 bases, with 11 bases sitting between them. The CDR3 reads CASSGQETQPQHF. The CDR3 DNA follows: TGTGCCAGCAGCGGGCAGGAAACTCAGCCCCAGCATTTT.

This clone occurred a few times. The chain recombines TRBV6-1 with TRBJ2-7; D is undetermined. V gave up 4 bases and J gave up 7 bases, with 8 bases separating them. Germline V gene sequence: CDR1 MNHNS, CDR2 SASEGT. The CDR3 runs 11 residues. CDR3: CASSAKTEQYV. The CDR3, as DNA: TGTGCCAGCAGTGCGAAGACAGAGCAGTACGTC.

The rearrangement joins TRBV9 to TRBJ2-1, with D possibly matching TRBD2 (6 bases). The CDR3 covers 15 residues. Germline CDR1 SGDLS, CDR2 YYNGEE. V gave up 0 bases and J gave up 4 bases, with 11 bases separating them. The CDR3 loop is CASSVEVGGYNEQFF. CDR3 nucleotides: TGTGCCAGCAGCGTAGAAGTGGGAGGTTACAATGAGCAGTTCTTC. The full variable domain, with the rest looked up from reference TRBV9 and TRBJ2-1, is DSGVTQTPKHLITATGQRVTLRCSPRSGDLSVYWYQQSLDQGLQFLIQYYNGEERAKGNILERFSAQQFPDLHSELNLSSLELGDSALYFCASSVEVGGYNEQFFGPGTRLTVL.

The V gene is TRBV18, the J gene TRBJ2-7; TRBD1 agrees at 8 bases. Germline lookup yields CDR1 KGHSH and CDR2 LQKENI. The V gene end was trimmed by 5 bases and the J gene end by 5 bases; junction bases not matched to a gene: 8. The CDR3 is 14 residues long. The CDR3, as DNA: TGTGCCAGCTCATGGACAGGGTTGGCTGACGAGCAGTACTTC. This sequence encodes CASSWTGLADEQYF.

The V gene is TRBV7-6, the J gene TRBJ2-3, with 9 bases that match TRBD2. The CDR3 covers 16 residues. J gave up 1 base and V 5 bases, and 7 bases lay outside the gene matches. Germline CDR1 and CDR2: SGHVS and FNYEAQ. As DNA, the CDR3 is TGTGCCAGCAGCCAAATGACTAGCGGCGGCACAGATACGCAGTATTTT. Residues: CASSQMTSGGTDTQYF.

This chain links TRBV6-6 with TRBJ1-4; 7 bases are a match to TRBD1. This CDR3 has 15 amino acids. Trimming took 5 bases from V and 8 from J; bases not matched to a gene: 11. Germline loops: CDR1 MNHNY, CDR2 SVGAGI (reference sequence). CDR3: CASSDPGTVGEKLFF. For the CDR3, the DNA is TGTGCCAGCAGTGATCCCGGGACAGTGGGCGAAAAACTGTTTTTT.

The chain employs TRBV30 and TRBJ1-6; maybe TRBD1 (6 bases). V was clipped by 1 base and J by 0 bases, with 16 bases between them. The CDR3 totals 18 residues. Per the germline V gene, CDR1 is GTSNPN and CDR2 is SVGIG (reference sequence). The CDR3 loop is CAWSAARTGSSYNSPLHF. The CDR3 DNA reads TGTGCCTGGAGTGCCGCCCGCACAGGGAGCTCCTATAATTCACCCCTCCACTTT.

The chain employs TRBV11-3 and TRBJ2-1; possibly TRBD2 for D (6 bases). Per the germline V gene, CDR1 is SGHNT and CDR2 is YENEEA. The V end lost 5 bases, the J end lost 14 bases, and 19 bases lay between the germline ends. CDR3 length: 13 residues. The CDR3 spells CASSLRAASEEFF. The DNA of the CDR3 is TGTGCCAGCAGCCTTAGAGCGGCTAGCGAGGAGTTCTTC. Full variable domain (outside the CDR3, taken from reference TRBV11-3 and TRBJ2-1): EAGVVQSPRYKIIEKKQPVAFWCNPISGHNTLYWYLQNLGQGPELLIRYENEEAVDDSQLPKDRFSAERLKGVDSTLKIQPAELGDSAVYLCASSLRAASEEFFGPGTRLTVL.

This sequence joins TRBV20-1 and TRBJ1-5, with D hard to call. The CDR3 loop spans 10 amino acids. The V gene lost 4 bases and the J gene lost 11 bases, with 9 bases spanning the gap. CDR1 and CDR2 from the germline V gene are DFQATT and SNEGSKA (reference sequence). CDR3 in amino acids: CSANCDSQHF. The CDR3 coding sequence is TGCAGTGCTAATTGCGATTCCCAGCATTTT.